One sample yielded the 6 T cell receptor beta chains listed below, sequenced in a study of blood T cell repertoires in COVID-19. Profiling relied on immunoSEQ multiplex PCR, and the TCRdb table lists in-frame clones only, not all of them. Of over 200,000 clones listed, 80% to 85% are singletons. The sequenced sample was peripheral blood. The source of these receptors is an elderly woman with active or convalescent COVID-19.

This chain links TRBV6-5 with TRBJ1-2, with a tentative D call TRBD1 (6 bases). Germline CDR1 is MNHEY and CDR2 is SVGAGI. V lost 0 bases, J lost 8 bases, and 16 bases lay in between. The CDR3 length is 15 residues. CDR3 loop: CASSYSPQGSGGYTF. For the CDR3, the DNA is TGTGCCAGCAGTTACTCTCCTCAGGGGTCTGGAGGCTACACCTTC.

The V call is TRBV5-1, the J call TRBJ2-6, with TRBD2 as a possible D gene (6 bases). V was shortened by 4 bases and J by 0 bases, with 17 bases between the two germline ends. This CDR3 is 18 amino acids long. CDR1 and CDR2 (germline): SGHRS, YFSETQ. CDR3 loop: CASSPIGTSRSGANVLTF. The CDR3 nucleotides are TGCGCCAGCAGCCCCATCGGGACTTCTCGCTCTGGGGCCAACGTCCTGACTTTC.

For the CDR3, the DNA is TGTGCCAGCTCACCACAGCAGAACACCGGGGAGCTGTTTTTT. This encodes CASSPQQNTGELFF. This sequence joins TRBV18 and TRBJ2-2; D is uncertain. CDR3 length equals 14 residues. With 1 base removed from V and 1 base from J, the gap between germline ends came to 4 bases. Per the germline V gene, CDR1 is KGHSH and CDR2 is LQKENI.

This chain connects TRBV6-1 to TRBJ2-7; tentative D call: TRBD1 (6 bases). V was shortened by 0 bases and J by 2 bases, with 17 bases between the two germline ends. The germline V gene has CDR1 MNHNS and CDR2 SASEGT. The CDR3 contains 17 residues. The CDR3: CASSEALRWRQAYEQYF. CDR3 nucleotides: TGTGCCAGCAGTGAAGCGCTTCGATGGAGACAGGCCTACGAGCAGTACTTC.

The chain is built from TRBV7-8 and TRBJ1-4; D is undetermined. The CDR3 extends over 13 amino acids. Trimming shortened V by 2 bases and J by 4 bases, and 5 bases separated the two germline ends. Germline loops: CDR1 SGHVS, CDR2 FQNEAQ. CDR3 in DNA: TGTGCCAGCAGCTTACGGGTTAATGAAAAACTGTTTTTT. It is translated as CASSLRVNEKLFF.

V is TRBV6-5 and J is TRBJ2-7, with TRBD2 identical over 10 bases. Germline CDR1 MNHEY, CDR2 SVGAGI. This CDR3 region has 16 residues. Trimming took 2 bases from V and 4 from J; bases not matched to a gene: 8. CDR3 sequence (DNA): TGTGCCAGCAGTTACGGCCCTAGCGGGAGCTCTTACGAGCAGTACTTC. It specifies CASSYGPSGSSYEQYF.